The text below deals with one T cell receptor beta chain. What it binds is not known. The PCR contained 60 Vbeta and 13 Jbeta primers. The data were produced by immunoSEQ multiplex PCR, yet TCRdb's version contains in-frame clones alone and is incomplete. Of about 110,000 clones in the sample, around 61% were seen once. This sample stems from a study of cytomegalovirus exposure and HLA in healthy donors. Study in general: Across 300 to 400 genotyped donors, 81% landed in the Caucasian-associated ancestry cluster.

Trimming removed 2 bases from V and 3 bases from J; junction bases left unmatched: 6. Per the germline V gene, CDR1 is SNHLY and CDR2 is FYNNEI. The CDR3 loop spans 15 amino acids. Notes on the study in general: Accurate HLA-A and HLA-B prediction from TCR beta sequences was reported for most subjects. Using the classifier, cytomegalovirus status was reportedly diagnosed with high specificity and sensitivity.

The clonotype originates from a woman in her twenties or thirties in good health and CMV-seronegative. The specimen was PBMCs. The gene calls are TRBV2 and TRBJ1-1, with 7 positions matching TRBD1. The CDR3 spells CASSEIGGGDTEAFF. The CDR3 DNA follows: TGTGCCAGCAGTGAAATAGGGGGCGGAGACACTGAAGCTTTCTTT.